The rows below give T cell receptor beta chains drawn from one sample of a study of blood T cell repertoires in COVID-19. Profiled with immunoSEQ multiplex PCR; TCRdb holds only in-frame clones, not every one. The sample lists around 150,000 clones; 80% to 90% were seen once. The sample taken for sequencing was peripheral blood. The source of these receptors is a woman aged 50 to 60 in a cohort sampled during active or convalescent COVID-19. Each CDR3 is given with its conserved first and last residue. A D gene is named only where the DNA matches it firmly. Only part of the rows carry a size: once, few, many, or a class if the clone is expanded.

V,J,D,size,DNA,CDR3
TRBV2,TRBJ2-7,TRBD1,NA,TGTGCCATCCAAGACTCCGGGACAGGGGGCTCCTACGAGCAGTACTTC,CAIQDSGTGGSYEQYF
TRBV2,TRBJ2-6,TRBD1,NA,TGTGCCAGCTTAGACAGGGGGCCCGCTGGGGCCAACGTCCTGACTTTC,CASLDRGPAGANVLTF
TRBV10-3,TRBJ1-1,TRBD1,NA,TGTGCCATCAACCCGACGGACAGGGATTCTGAAGCTTTCTTT,CAINPTDRDSEAFF
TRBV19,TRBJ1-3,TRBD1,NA,TGTGCCAGTAGCCATGGACAGGGGGGTTATGGAAACACCATATATTTT,CASSHGQGGYGNTIYF
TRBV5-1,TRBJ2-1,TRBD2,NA,TGCGCCAGCAGCCGATCGCCGGGACTAGCCCAAGAGCAGTTCTTC,CASSRSPGLAQEQFF
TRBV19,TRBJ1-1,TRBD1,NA,TGTGCCAGTAGTAAGAACAGGGGGGAGGGTAACACTGAAGCTTTCTTT,CASSKNRGEGNTEAFF
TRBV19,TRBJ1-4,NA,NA,TGTGCCAGTAGTATCGGTCGGGGTGAAAAACTGTTTTTT,CASSIGRGEKLFF
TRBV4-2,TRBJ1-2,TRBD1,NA,TGTGCCAGCAGCCAGATGGACAGGGATGGCTACACCTTC,CASSQMDRDGYTF
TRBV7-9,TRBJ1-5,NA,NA,TGTGCCAGCAGCTCCCACCTCTCAGGTCAGCCCCAGCATTTT,CASSSHLSGQPQHF
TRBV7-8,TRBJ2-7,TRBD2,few,TGTGCCAGCAGTCTCATAGCGGGGGTGGCCTACGAGCAGTACTTC,CASSLIAGVAYEQYF